The clone carrying this T cell receptor (beta chain) was found many times. Antigen specificity is unknown. The sample belongs to a study of T cell repertoires in cytomegalovirus infection. Study in general: Indicated by public TCR beta signatures were CMV infection and matching HLA type.

Points from the study as a whole: Dominant in the ex vivo response were TCR beta clonotypes restricted by HLA-C and specific for CMV. CMV carriers with the relevant HLA were identified by cumulative public TCR beta family frequency.

The V gene's germline CDR1 is DFQATT and CDR2 SNEGSKA (reference sequence). The V segment lost 6 bases and the J segment 5 bases; nucleotides outside the gene matches: 9. This CDR3 has 15 residues. TCRdb re-analysed the reads in MiXCR, keeping a single row per CDR3 protein. The sample lists fewer than 200,000 distinct CDR3 sequences, about a tenth occurring once. Sample: PBMCs. V gene TRBV20-1 combines with J gene TRBJ1-5; 11 bases align to TRBD1. The sequence derives from a human donor in good health (CMV status not recorded). Some clones in this sample may be carry-over from other donors' samples. CDR3 coding DNA: TGCAGTGCAGGACAGGGGGCAGCCACCGATCAGCCCCAGCATTTT. This codes for CSAGQGAATDQPQHF.